This TCR beta chain is drawn from a study of CD8 T cells in Susac syndrome. The controls, all healthy donors, were matched for age and sex. Isolation of CD8+ and CD4+ T cells was performed negatively, whereas enrichment of TEMRA cells was done by FACS. cDNA came from about 0.5 to 1 ug RNA primed by random hexamers. Across 54 Vbeta and 13 Jbeta, TCR beta CDR3 was amplified with immunoSEQ multiplex PCR. MiXCR, run by TCRdb on the immunoSEQ multiplex PCR reads, gives a single entry per CDR3 protein. This table has fewer than 200,000 distinct CDR3 sequences, less than 95% appearing once. Germline V gene data show CDR1 as GTSNPN and CDR2 as SVGIG (reference sequence). The CDR3 has 13 amino acids. Trimming took 2 bases from V and 3 from J, leaving 8 bases between them.

The chain links TRBV30 to TRBJ1-5, with D possibly matching TRBD1 (6 bases). The specimen sequenced was CD4+ T cells from PBMCs. The clonotype originates from a human donor in good health. The CDR3 sequence: CAWSPGANQPQHF. The CDR3 DNA reads TGTGCCTGGAGTCCAGGGGCCAATCAGCCCCAGCATTTT.